These 2 T cell receptor beta chains were all obtained from the same sample, sequenced in a study of T cells in Graves' hyperthyroidism and ophthalmopathy (dated by TCRdb to between 2018 and 2020). The library relied on multiplex PCR. The sequencer listed for this sample is Illumina HiSeq 2000. Amplification of TCR beta CDR3 regions was carried out from RNA transcripts. The first round of RT-PCR for the TCR CDR3 was performed with the HTBI primer set and the Qiagen OneStep RT-PCR kit. TCRdb's own reprocessing of the public reads used fastp at Q25 and MiXCR and kept productive beta chains. CDR3 protein duplicates are merged, each entry listing the most common genes and DNA. The sample table holds about 400,000 distinct CDR3 sequences, of which roughly 15% were seen once. The biggest ten clones account for 15% to 20% of the sample. The sample comprised blood. These TCRs come from a woman aged 25 to 39 with Graves' ophthalmopathy.

This clonotype was picked up a small number of times. CDR3 nucleotides: TGTGCCACCAGTGAGGGGACGGCCGAGCAGTACTTC. This encodes CATSEGTAEQYF. This chain joins TRBV24-1 and TRBJ2-7; D assignment may be TRBD1 or TRBD2 (5 bases each). This CDR3 has 12 amino acids. Trimming left V 4 bases short and J 6 bases short, with 9 bases between. Germline CDR1 and CDR2: KGHDR and SFDVKD.

This clonotype has more than one count but fewer than ten. A much larger clone lies a single base off, so this may be a read error. The gene calls are TRBV12-3 or TRBV12-4 and TRBJ1-5; 9 nucleotides line up with TRBD1. The V and J ends lost 6 bases and 2 bases, in that order; junction bases with no gene match: 8. This CDR3 has 16 amino acids. In DNA, the CDR3 is TGTGCCAGCAGCCGCCCGGACAGGGGACGCAATCAGCCCCAGCATTTT. It encodes CASSRPDRGRNQPQHF.